A selection of T cell receptor beta chains follows, all from one sample in a study of blood T cells in healthy people across ages. TCRdb processed the 5' RACE reads anew with MiXCR; each CDR3 protein has one entry. The sample has about 570,000 distinct CDR3 sequences, 27% seen once. The sequenced material came from blood. All receptors derive from a woman aged 70-85 years in good health. The CDR3 runs from the conserved cysteine through the conserved F or W. Each record gives: D gene, J gene, clone size, V gene, CDR3 protein, CDR3 DNA. A D gene is named only where the DNA matches it firmly. Some rows mark clone size as missing; the rest say once, few, many or name a class of expanded clone.

d_gene: TRBD2
j_gene: TRBJ2-1
abundance: many
v_gene: TRBV7-3
CDR3aa: CASSGSGGAGNEQFF
CDR3nt: TGTGCCAGCAGCGGGAGCGGGGGGGCCGGAAATGAGCAGTTCTTC

d_gene: .
j_gene: TRBJ1-1
abundance: .
v_gene: TRBV11-3
CDR3aa: CASSLDRRGLAFF
CDR3nt: TGTGCCAGCAGCTTAGATCGGAGGGGTTTAGCTTTCTTT

d_gene: .
j_gene: TRBJ2-5
abundance: .
v_gene: TRBV7-2
CDR3aa: CASSFFGSAGQQETQYF
CDR3nt: TGTGCCAGCAGCTTTTTCGGGTCGGCGGGGCAGCAAGAGACCCAGTACTTC

d_gene: .
j_gene: TRBJ1-2
abundance: once
v_gene: TRBV29-1
CDR3aa: CSGGLGGYGYTF
CDR3nt: TGCAGCGGGGGATTAGGGGGCTATGGCTACACCTTC

d_gene: .
j_gene: TRBJ2-5
abundance: .
v_gene: TRBV15
CDR3aa: CATSRVRGTSEGETQYF
CDR3nt: TGTGCCACCAGCAGAGTTCGGGGGACCTCAGAGGGGGAGACCCAGTACTTC

d_gene: TRBD1
j_gene: TRBJ2-1
abundance: .
v_gene: TRBV7-8
CDR3aa: CASSAPGTAYNEQFF
CDR3nt: TGTGCCAGCAGCGCTCCGGGGACAGCCTACAATGAGCAGTTCTTC

d_gene: .
j_gene: TRBJ2-1
abundance: few
v_gene: TRBV5-4
CDR3aa: CASLAGGTGSSNEQFF
CDR3nt: TGTGCCAGCCTGGCCGGGGGTACAGGATCCAGCAACGAGCAGTTCTTC

d_gene: TRBD1
j_gene: TRBJ1-6
abundance: few
v_gene: TRBV5-5
CDR3aa: CASSQGGSDNSPLHF
CDR3nt: TGTGCCAGCAGCCAGGGGGGTTCGGATAATTCACCCCTCCACTTT

d_gene: .
j_gene: TRBJ1-2
abundance: few
v_gene: TRBV18
CDR3aa: CASSPNSGVGYGYTF
CDR3nt: TGTGCCAGCTCCCCTAACTCTGGGGTTGGCTATGGCTACACCTTC

d_gene: TRBD1
j_gene: TRBJ1-5
abundance: .
v_gene: TRBV7-8
CDR3aa: CASSPGQGQGPQHF
CDR3nt: TGTGCCAGCAGCCCGGGACAGGGCCAAGGGCCCCAGCATTTT

d_gene: TRBD2
j_gene: TRBJ2-1
abundance: few
v_gene: TRBV11-2
CDR3aa: CASSFLAGGPGEQFF
CDR3nt: TGTGCCAGCAGCTTCCTAGCGGGGGGACCCGGGGAGCAGTTCTTC

d_gene: .
j_gene: TRBJ1-5
abundance: .
v_gene: TRBV29-1
CDR3aa: CSVGDGNQPQHF
CDR3nt: TGCAGCGTGGGGGACGGCAATCAGCCCCAGCATTTT

d_gene: .
j_gene: TRBJ1-2
abundance: few
v_gene: TRBV7-2
CDR3aa: CASSLKGTANYGYTF
CDR3nt: TGTGCCAGCAGCTTAAAGGGTACAGCTAACTATGGCTACACCTTC

d_gene: .
j_gene: TRBJ1-1
abundance: few
v_gene: TRBV12-3/TRBV12-4
CDR3aa: CASSAYGEAFF
CDR3nt: TGTGCCAGCAGTGCCTACGGTGAAGCTTTCTTT

d_gene: .
j_gene: TRBJ2-3
abundance: .
v_gene: TRBV20-1
CDR3aa: CSARVTLNTDTQYF
CDR3nt: TGCAGTGCTAGAGTTACTCTGAACACAGATACGCAGTATTTT

d_gene: TRBD2
j_gene: TRBJ2-7
abundance: .
v_gene: TRBV7-2
CDR3aa: CASSLAGLATAQYF
CDR3nt: TGTGCCAGCAGCTTGGCAGGACTAGCTACCGCGCAGTACTTC

d_gene: TRBD1
j_gene: TRBJ1-4
abundance: .
v_gene: TRBV20-1
CDR3aa: CSARETGFNEKLFF
CDR3nt: TGCAGTGCTAGGGAGACAGGGTTTAATGAAAAACTGTTTTTT

d_gene: TRBD2
j_gene: TRBJ2-5
abundance: .
v_gene: TRBV6-6
CDR3aa: CASTGGAETQYF
CDR3nt: TGTGCCAGCACCGGGGGGGCCGAGACCCAGTACTTC

d_gene: TRBD1
j_gene: TRBJ1-4
abundance: once
v_gene: TRBV4-2
CDR3aa: CASSQDQGQGNEKLFF
CDR3nt: TGTGCCAGCAGCCAAGACCAGGGACAGGGTAATGAAAAACTGTTTTTT

d_gene: .
j_gene: TRBJ2-4
abundance: .
v_gene: TRBV10-3
CDR3aa: CAISESGQSLAKNIQYF
CDR3nt: TGTGCCATCAGTGAGTCTGGACAGAGTTTAGCCAAAAACATTCAGTACTTC

d_gene: .
j_gene: TRBJ1-6
abundance: .
v_gene: TRBV20-1
CDR3aa: CSARESRVSPLHF
CDR3nt: TGCAGTGCCAGGGAGTCCCGGGTTTCACCCCTCCACTTT

d_gene: .
j_gene: TRBJ2-2
abundance: .
v_gene: TRBV10-3
CDR3aa: CAISESRGARTGELFF
CDR3nt: TGTGCCATCAGTGAGTCGAGGGGCGCTCGGACCGGGGAGCTGTTTTTT

d_gene: .
j_gene: TRBJ2-3
abundance: .
v_gene: TRBV20-1
CDR3aa: CSAYDSGYTDTQYF
CDR3nt: TGCAGTGCTTATGACTCCGGCTACACAGATACGCAGTATTTT

d_gene: .
j_gene: TRBJ2-5
abundance: few
v_gene: TRBV7-7
CDR3aa: CARSPGFSLGQETQYF
CDR3nt: TGTGCCCGCAGCCCGGGATTCTCCCTAGGGCAAGAGACCCAGTACTTC

d_gene: .
j_gene: TRBJ1-1
abundance: .
v_gene: TRBV12-3/TRBV12-4
CDR3aa: CASNRQANTEAFF
CDR3nt: TGTGCCAGCAATCGACAGGCGAACACTGAAGCTTTCTTT

d_gene: .
j_gene: TRBJ1-1
abundance: once
v_gene: TRBV6-6
CDR3aa: CASSYKGGNTEAFF
CDR3nt: TGTGCCAGCAGTTACAAAGGGGGGAACACTGAAGCTTTCTTT

d_gene: TRBD2
j_gene: TRBJ2-3
abundance: .
v_gene: TRBV12-3/TRBV12-4
CDR3aa: CASGGLGTDAQYF
CDR3nt: TGTGCCAGCGGCGGACTAGGCACAGATGCGCAGTATTTT

d_gene: .
j_gene: TRBJ2-6
abundance: .
v_gene: TRBV7-9
CDR3aa: CASSLAFQAGANVLTF
CDR3nt: TGTGCCAGCAGCTTAGCGTTCCAGGCTGGGGCCAACGTCCTGACTTTC

d_gene: .
j_gene: TRBJ1-2
abundance: .
v_gene: TRBV29-1
CDR3aa: CSVGGWDGYTF
CDR3nt: TGCAGCGTAGGGGGGTGGGATGGCTACACCTTC

d_gene: .
j_gene: TRBJ2-3
abundance: few
v_gene: TRBV7-3
CDR3aa: CASSASGRGGTDTQYF
CDR3nt: TGTGCCAGCAGCGCCTCAGGACGGGGCGGCACAGATACGCAGTATTTT

d_gene: .
j_gene: TRBJ1-4
abundance: few
v_gene: TRBV25-1
CDR3aa: CASSGQEAHLYGLFF
CDR3nt: TGTGCCAGCAGTGGTCAAGAGGCCCACTTGTATGGGCTGTTTTTT

d_gene: .
j_gene: TRBJ1-6
abundance: .
v_gene: TRBV10-3
CDR3aa: CAISQGYNSPLHF
CDR3nt: TGTGCCATCAGTCAGGGGTATAATTCACCCCTCCACTTT

d_gene: .
j_gene: TRBJ1-2
abundance: few
v_gene: TRBV20-1
CDR3aa: CSAKGEGYGYTF
CDR3nt: TGCAGTGCTAAAGGGGAAGGCTATGGCTACACCTTC

d_gene: .
j_gene: TRBJ1-1
abundance: .
v_gene: TRBV29-1
CDR3aa: CSVGRTSMNTEAFF
CDR3nt: TGCAGCGTTGGGCGGACATCAATGAACACTGAAGCTTTCTTT

d_gene: TRBD2
j_gene: TRBJ2-1
abundance: .
v_gene: TRBV7-8
CDR3aa: CASSRGLAGEEQFF
CDR3nt: TGTGCCAGCAGCCGCGGACTAGCGGGGGAAGAGCAGTTCTTC

d_gene: TRBD2
j_gene: TRBJ2-7
abundance: .
v_gene: TRBV20-1
CDR3aa: CSFERGSSYEQYF
CDR3nt: TGCAGTTTCGAGCGGGGGTCCTCCTACGAGCAGTACTTC

d_gene: TRBD2
j_gene: TRBJ2-3
abundance: few
v_gene: TRBV15
CDR3aa: CATSRRGGRETDTQYF
CDR3nt: TGTGCCACCAGCAGGCGCGGGGGGAGGGAGACAGATACGCAGTATTTT

d_gene: .
j_gene: TRBJ1-1
abundance: .
v_gene: TRBV20-1
CDR3aa: CSAGDTLNTEAFF
CDR3nt: TGCAGTGCTGGCGACACCCTGAACACTGAAGCTTTCTTT

d_gene: .
j_gene: TRBJ1-2
abundance: few
v_gene: TRBV27
CDR3aa: CASSLSSREYGYTF
CDR3nt: TGTGCCAGCAGTTTATCTTCCAGGGAATATGGCTACACCTTC

d_gene: TRBD1
j_gene: TRBJ1-2
abundance: few
v_gene: TRBV6-2/TRBV6-3
CDR3aa: CASSYTRRDRGVRGYTF
CDR3nt: TGTGCCAGCAGTTATACGCGCCGGGACAGGGGAGTACGTGGCTACACCTTC

d_gene: TRBD1
j_gene: TRBJ1-1
abundance: many
v_gene: TRBV14
CDR3aa: CASSPRQGAGNTEAFF
CDR3nt: TGTGCCAGCAGCCCTAGACAGGGGGCGGGGAACACTGAAGCTTTCTTT

d_gene: TRBD1
j_gene: TRBJ2-1
abundance: .
v_gene: TRBV4-2
CDR3aa: CASSPQPPGGRATEQFF
CDR3nt: TGTGCCAGCAGCCCCCAACCCCCAGGGGGACGTGCGACTGAGCAGTTCTTC

d_gene: .
j_gene: TRBJ1-5
abundance: .
v_gene: TRBV4-3
CDR3aa: CASSPVAGSNQPQHF
CDR3nt: TGCGCCAGCAGCCCGGTCGCGGGAAGCAATCAGCCCCAGCATTTT

d_gene: .
j_gene: TRBJ2-7
abundance: .
v_gene: TRBV12-3/TRBV12-4
CDR3aa: CASSDSGWGPYEQYF
CDR3nt: TGTGCCAGCAGCGACAGCGGATGGGGTCCCTACGAGCAGTACTTC

d_gene: .
j_gene: TRBJ2-5
abundance: .
v_gene: TRBV28
CDR3aa: CASSTRIGGETQYF
CDR3nt: TGTGCCAGCAGTACCAGGATAGGGGGAGAGACCCAGTACTTC

d_gene: .
j_gene: TRBJ2-3
abundance: .
v_gene: TRBV20-1
CDR3aa: CSARGISGTSSTDTQYF
CDR3nt: TGCAGTGCTAGAGGGATCTCCGGGACGTCTAGCACAGATACGCAGTATTTT